Following are 10 T cell receptor beta chains from one sample sequenced in a study of identical twins. In TCRdb, the 5' RACE reads were re-called with MiXCR into one record per CDR3 protein. The top ten clones hold approximately 12% of a sample with around 100,000 distinct CDR3 sequences, roughly 6% of them seen once. The sequenced sample was memory T cells sorted from blood. The receptor source for this set is a woman aged 45-65 years in good health.

This rearrangement joins TRBV11-2 to TRBJ2-7; D unclear. The V gene's germline CDR1 is SGHAT and CDR2 FQNNGV. The CDR3 runs to 12 residues. The ends were cut back, 5 bases at V and 3 bases at J, with 8 bases in the middle. Written as DNA, the CDR3 is TGTGCCAGCAGCCATCTATACTACGAGCAGTACGTC. Protein: CASSHLYYEQYV.

This clonotype was detected ten times or more. The J gene is TRBJ2-2, the V gene TRBV19; TRBD2 agrees at 8 bases. This CDR3 region has 15 residues. J was trimmed by 4 bases and V by 5 bases; bases with no gene match: 6. Germline CDR1 LNHDA, CDR2 SQIVND (reference sequence). The CDR3 bases are TGTGCCAGTAGTGTCGGGGGGGATCGCACCGGGGAGCTGTTTTTT. Protein sequence: CASSVGGDRTGELFF.

This clonotype was observed many times. The chain uses TRBV12-3 or TRBV12-4 and TRBJ2-2; 10 bases are shared with TRBD1. CDR3 length: 14 residues. The V segment lost 5 bases and the J segment 7 bases; nucleotides outside the gene matches: 4. CDR3 DNA sequence: TGTGCCAGCAGTCAGGGGACAGGGGTCGGGGAGCTGTTTTTT. Translation gives CASSQGTGVGELFF.

The gene calls are TRBV4-1 and TRBJ2-5; 9 nucleotides align to TRBD2. This CDR3 spans 15 amino acids. The germline CDR1 and CDR2 sequences are MGHRA and YSYEKL. With V trimmed by 4 bases and J by 2 bases, 5 bases remained unmatched. The CDR3 DNA reads as TGCGCCAGCAGCCCAGCGGGAGGCGGACAAGAGACCCAGTACTTC. Residues: CASSPAGGGQETQYF.

Many counts were recorded for this clonotype. The chain joins TRBV6-5 to TRBJ2-7; 11 nucleotides align to TRBD2. Germline CDR1 and CDR2: MNHEY and SVGAGI. CDR3 length: 14 amino acids. Trimming cost V 7 bases and J 4 bases; bases outside gene matches: 6. The CDR3 sequence is CASMSTSGRYEQYF. The CDR3 region has the DNA TGTGCCAGCATGTCAACTAGCGGGAGATACGAGCAGTACTTC.

This chain uses TRBV3-1 with TRBJ2-5; 11 nucleotides match TRBD2. The CDR3 has 16 amino acids. Germline V gene data show CDR1 as LGHDT and CDR2 as YNNKEL (reference sequence). The V segment lost 4 bases and the J segment 4 bases; nucleotides outside the gene matches: 8. The CDR3 DNA sequence: TGTGCCAGCAGCCGGGGCTTACTAGCGGGAGCAGAGACCCAGTACTTC. It translates to CASSRGLLAGAETQYF.

This clonotype was seen many times. This rearrangement joins TRBV20-1 to TRBJ1-1; D is undetermined. This CDR3 is 12 amino acids long. Trimming removed 6 bases from V and 3 bases from J, with 11 bases in between. Germline V gene lookup returns CDR1 DFQATT and CDR2 SNEGSKA (reference sequence). For the CDR3, the DNA is TGCAGTGCCAGGAGGCCGGACACTGAAGCTTTCTTT. It specifies CSARRPDTEAFF.

This clonotype has a handful of counts. The rearrangement uses TRBV5-6 and TRBJ2-4; D remains ambiguous. The CDR3 sequence is 15 residues long. The germline V and J ends were trimmed by 3 bases and 0 bases, with 10 bases remaining between them. Germline V gene sequence: CDR1 SGHDT, CDR2 YYEEEE. The CDR3 protein is CASSSQGPAKNIQYF. CDR3 nucleotides: TGTGCCAGCAGCTCCCAAGGGCCAGCCAAAAACATTCAGTACTTC.

This clonotype was seen repeatedly, ten times or more. The chain couples TRBV6-5 to TRBJ2-1; D unresolved. This CDR3 is built from 15 residues. Looked up from germline, CDR1 is MNHEY and CDR2 is SVGAGI. V was cut by 5 bases and J by 5 bases, with 16 bases left in between. The CDR3 reads CASSPDLKVNNEQFF. The CDR3 DNA reads as TGTGCCAGCAGTCCCGACCTGAAGGTAAACAATGAGCAGTTCTTC.

This clonotype was seen at least ten times. The V gene is TRBV24-1, the J gene TRBJ1-5; 11 bases match TRBD1. Trimming at V came to 10 bases and at J to 0 bases, leaving 4 bases not matched to a gene. CDR3 size: 15 residues. Looked up from germline, CDR1 is KGHDR and CDR2 is SFDVKD. The CDR3 here is CATGTGGYSNQPQHF. For the CDR3, the DNA is TGTGCCACTGGGACAGGGGGATATAGCAATCAGCCCCAGCATTTT.